One sample yielded the 30 T cell receptor beta chains listed below, sequenced in a study of T cell repertoires and HLA-DP antigens. The protocol was immunoSEQ multiplex PCR, while the TCRdb copy is restricted to in-frame clones and leaves out a portion. The profile shows about 89,000 clones, around nine tenths of them singletons. No antigens are known for them. The sequenced material came from CD4+ T cells from PBMCs. These receptors came from a man aged 50-59 years in good health and CMV-seronegative.

The rearrangement joins TRBV5-4 to TRBJ1-2; 7 bases are a match to TRBD1. The CDR3 spans 17 residues. Trimming took 0 bases from V and 5 from J; bases not matched to a gene: 13. Germline CDR1 and CDR2: SGHNT and YYREEE (reference sequence). The CDR3 is CASSLARPGEGAYGYTF. CDR3 nucleotides: TGTGCCAGCAGCTTGGCCCGACCCGGGGAGGGGGCATATGGCTACACCTTC.

The chain combines TRBV19 with TRBJ2-1, with D perhaps being TRBD1 or TRBD2 (5 bases each). Trimming shortened V by 6 bases and J by 8 bases, and 14 bases separated the two germline ends. This CDR3 is built from 13 residues. Germline loops: CDR1 LNHDA, CDR2 SQIVND (reference sequence). The CDR3 nucleotides read TGTGCCAGTAGCAGGGACGGGGATGATGAGCAGTTCTTC. It codes for CASSRDGDDEQFF.

The chain is built from TRBV18 and TRBJ2-1; TRBD2 aligns across 7 bases. Looked up from germline, CDR1 is KGHSH and CDR2 is LQKENI. The CDR3 extends over 15 amino acids. The ends lost 4 bases at V and 4 bases at J; junction bases unmatched: 7. CDR3 amino acids: CASSRRTSLYNEQFF. In DNA, the CDR3 is TGTGCCAGCTCACGACGGACTAGTCTATACAATGAGCAGTTCTTC.

The V and J genes are TRBV7-2 and TRBJ1-2; 8 nucleotides align to TRBD1. The CDR3 loop spans 14 amino acids. Trimming cost V 2 bases and J 4 bases; bases outside gene matches: 3. From germline, CDR1 is SGHTA and CDR2 FQGNSA. CDR3 bases: TGTGCCAGCAGCTTACCCGGGACAGGCTATGGCTACACCTTC. Translation: CASSLPGTGYGYTF.

CDR3 in amino acids: CASSHAPGFEQYF. The CDR3 DNA follows: TGCGCCAGCAGCCATGCGCCGGGTTTCGAGCAGTACTTC. This chain uses TRBV4-1 with TRBJ2-5; D unclear. The end of the DNA aligns better with TRBJ2-7, so the J call may be wrong. The germline CDR1 and CDR2 sequences are MGHRA and YSYEKL. This CDR3 is 13 amino acids long.

The genes are TRBV4-2 and TRBJ2-1; D gene uncertain. The CDR3 has 12 amino acids. Trimming left V 4 bases short and J 10 bases short, with 11 bases between. Germline V CDR1 and CDR2: LGHNA, YNFKEQ. The CDR3 DNA reads as TGTGCCAGCAGCCTTTTTTTCGGGGAGCAGTTCTTC. This codes for CASSLFFGEQFF.

V gene TRBV5-1 combines with J gene TRBJ2-2; 14 bases are shared with TRBD2. With V trimmed by 5 bases and J by 3 bases, 9 bases remained unmatched. This CDR3 is 18 amino acids long. Per germline, CDR1 SGHRS and CDR2 YFSETQ. The CDR3 DNA sequence: TGCGCCAGCAGTTCCGGGACTAGCGGGAGTCGTTACACCGGGGAGCTGTTTTTT. Protein sequence: CASSSGTSGSRYTGELFF.

J is TRBJ2-1 and V is TRBV2; TRBD2 matches at 9 bases. Germline assignment: CDR1 SNHLY and CDR2 FYNNEI. The CDR3 is 14 residues long. V shed 7 bases and J 5 bases; nucleotides not matched to a gene: 6. The DNA for the CDR3 is TGTGCCAGCACTCCGGGACTAGCAAACAATGAGCAGTTCTTC. It codes for CASTPGLANNEQFF.

The rearrangement links TRBV5-6 to TRBJ2-7; TRBD2 might be the D (7 bases). Per germline, CDR1 SGHDT and CDR2 YYEEEE. This CDR3 has 13 residues. V shed 4 bases and J shed 5 bases, with 13 bases lying between them. CDR3 nucleotides: TGTGCCAGCAGCCGCCGGGGGGCCAACGAGCAGTACTTC. It specifies CASSRRGANEQYF.

V and J are TRBV5-1 and TRBJ1-2; no definite D call. In germline, CDR1 is SGHRS, CDR2 YFSETQ. This CDR3 contains 15 residues. The V end lost 4 bases, the J end lost 7 bases, and 20 bases lay between the germline ends. The CDR3 bases are TGCGCCAGCAGCACCACGACCCAGCCCAATTCTGGCTACACCTTC. Protein product: CASSTTTQPNSGYTF.

The chain couples TRBV4-1 to TRBJ1-4, with TRBD1 identical over 10 bases. The CDR3 length is 15 residues. The germline gives CDR1 MGHRA, CDR2 YSYEKL. V lost 1 base, J lost 6 bases, and 2 bases stayed unmatched. CDR3 amino acids: CASSQVGTGDEKLFF. The DNA of the CDR3 is TGCGCCAGCAGCCAAGTCGGGACAGGGGATGAAAAACTGTTTTTT.

This chain joins TRBV11-2 and TRBJ2-7; D perhaps matches TRBD2 (6 bases). Germline V gives CDR1 SGHAT, CDR2 FQNNGV. The CDR3 is made up of 14 amino acids. Trimming removed 2 bases at V and 2 bases at J, with 10 bases between. CDR3 loop: CASSLNRLAYEQYF. The CDR3 nucleotides are TGTGCCAGCAGCTTAAATCGACTAGCCTACGAGCAGTACTTC. The entire variable domain, with the rest obtained from reference TRBV11-2 and TRBJ2-7, is as follows: EAGVAQSPRYKIIEKRQSVAFWCNPISGHATLYWYQQILGQGPKLLIQFQNNGVVDDSQLPKDRFSAERLKGVDSTLKIQPAKLEDSAVYLCASSLNRLAYEQYFGPGTRLTVT.

In nucleotides, the CDR3 is TGTGCCAGCAGCTTAGTGGCGATGGGGTATGAGCAGTTCTTC. Protein: CASSLVAMGYEQFF. J is TRBJ2-1 and V is TRBV7-9; D gene uncertain. Germline loops: CDR1 SEHNR, CDR2 FQNEAQ (reference sequence). The CDR3 runs 14 residues. V dropped 1 base and J dropped 8 bases, with 12 bases sitting between them.

V gene TRBV7-2 combines with J gene TRBJ1-5; a weak D match, TRBD1 (5 bases). The ends were cut back, 5 bases at V and 2 bases at J, with 16 bases in the middle. CDR3 length: 16 residues. Germline V gene data show CDR1 as SGHTA and CDR2 as FQGNSA. The CDR3 nucleotides are TGTGCCAGCAGCCGGGGGGAGGCATATGGCAATCAGCCCCAGCATTTT. It codes for CASSRGEAYGNQPQHF.

This clone was seen only once. The V gene is TRBV6-1, the J gene TRBJ1-5; 7 bases match TRBD1. V shed 7 bases and J 2 bases; nucleotides not matched to a gene: 8. This CDR3 is 15 amino acids long. Germline CDR1 MNHNS, CDR2 SASEGT. The CDR3 protein is CASIEGASRNQPQHF. CDR3 in DNA: TGTGCCAGCATCGAGGGGGCGTCGCGCAATCAGCCCCAGCATTTT.

The sample holds one count of this clone. V and J are TRBV5-1 and TRBJ2-1; 9 nucleotides align to TRBD1. With 6 bases clipped from V and 2 bases from J, the junction kept 9 bases outside the gene matches. This CDR3 is 16 amino acids long. CDR1 and CDR2 from the germline V gene are SGHRS and YFSETQ. The CDR3 bases are TGCGCCAGCAACTCGGGACAGGGAGGGACCTACAATGAGCAGTTCTTC. Translation gives CASNSGQGGTYNEQFF.

This clone showed up just a few times. The V gene is TRBV19, the J gene TRBJ2-7; 7 nucleotides match TRBD1. J was trimmed by 4 bases and V by 4 bases; bases with no gene match: 10. This CDR3 spans 15 amino acids. CDR1 LNHDA and CDR2 SQIVND come from the germline V gene (reference sequence). CDR3 loop: CASSTTGVGKYEQYF. In nucleotides, the CDR3 is TGTGCCAGTAGTACCACAGGGGTCGGTAAATACGAGCAGTACTTC.

This chain joins TRBV7-2 and TRBJ1-5; the D gene is possibly TRBD1 (5 bases). Germline CDR1 reads SGHTA; CDR2 reads FQGNSA. Trimming left V 5 bases short and J 2 bases short, with 13 bases between. The CDR3 runs to 15 residues. The CDR3 nucleotides are TGTGCCAGCAGCCCTGGAACAGGACGCAATCAGCCCCAGCATTTT. Translated: CASSPGTGRNQPQHF.

The CDR3 nucleotides are TGTGCCAGCAGTGCCCGGGGGACCTCCTACGAGCAGTACTTC. It specifies CASSARGTSYEQYF. The chain combines TRBV2 with TRBJ2-7; TRBD2 is a possible D gene (6 bases). There are 14 residues in the CDR3. Germline V gives CDR1 SNHLY, CDR2 FYNNEI. The ends were cut back, 4 bases at V and 0 bases at J, with 10 bases in the middle.

This chain links TRBV7-9 with TRBJ1-1; D remains ambiguous. There are 15 residues in the CDR3. Germline V gene data show CDR1 as SEHNR and CDR2 as FQNEAQ (reference sequence). Trimming stripped 5 bases from V and 0 bases from J, with 13 bases between. Here the CDR3 reads CASSPAGMLNTEAFF. The CDR3 DNA reads TGTGCCAGCAGCCCCGCCGGGATGCTGAACACTGAAGCTTTCTTT.

The rearrangement links TRBV27 to TRBJ2-7, with D possibly being TRBD1 (5 bases). V was pared by 5 bases and J by 2 bases, with 10 bases between. The CDR3 runs to 13 residues. The germline V gene encodes CDR1 MNHEY and CDR2 SMNVEV (reference sequence). The CDR3: CASSVRVAYEQYF. The CDR3 DNA sequence: TGTGCCAGCAGTGTCAGGGTGGCCTACGAGCAGTACTTC.

The chain employs TRBV29-1 and TRBJ2-3, with TRBD2 as a possible D gene (5 bases). With 4 bases removed from V and 5 bases from J, the gap between germline ends came to 13 bases. The CDR3 has 13 amino acids. CDR1 is SQVTM and CDR2 is ANQGSEA in the germline V gene. The CDR3 reads CSVARSGGDTQYF. The CDR3 region has the DNA TGCAGCGTTGCTAGAAGCGGAGGAGATACGCAGTATTTT.

This chain uses TRBV29-1 with TRBJ2-5; perhaps TRBD1 as D (5 bases). Trimming removed 3 bases from V and 5 bases from J, with 13 bases in between. CDR1 is SQVTM and CDR2 is ANQGSEA in the germline V gene. The CDR3 runs to 13 residues. For the CDR3, the DNA is TGCAGCGTTGATTTCAGGGTAGGGGAGACCCAGTACTTC. Residues: CSVDFRVGETQYF.

The chain joins TRBV30 to TRBJ1-2, with D perhaps TRBD1 (5 bases). The CDR3 runs to 14 residues. Trimming removed 2 bases at V and 2 bases at J, with 12 bases between. Germline CDR1 reads GTSNPN; CDR2 reads SVGIG (reference sequence). The CDR3 sequence is CAWSWGTLNYGYTF. CDR3 DNA: TGTGCCTGGAGTTGGGGGACCCTCAACTATGGCTACACCTTC.

This clone was found once. The chain combines TRBV6-5 with TRBJ2-1; weak D call: TRBD2 (5 bases). CDR3 length: 15 amino acids. Germline assignment: CDR1 MNHEY and CDR2 SVGAGI. The V end was cut by 6 bases, the J end by 3 bases, with 15 bases between. In DNA, the CDR3 is TGTGCCAGCAGCACTACCCGGGCGGGCTACAATGAGCAGTTCTTC. Encoded protein: CASSTTRAGYNEQFF.

To note about this clone: The germline gene is not matched at one end of the junction; a read error may be the cause. V usage is TRBV30 and J usage is TRBJ1-2, with no clear D. Per the germline V gene, CDR1 is GTSNPN and CDR2 is SVGIG (reference sequence). The CDR3 is made up of 11 amino acids. The DNA for the CDR3 is TGTGCCCGCGGGCAGCAATATGGCCACACCTTC. This translates into CARGQQYGHTF. Filled out from reference TRBV30 and TRBJ1-2, the complete variable domain reads SQTIHQWPATLVQPVGSPLSLECTVEGTSNPNLYWYRQAAGRGLQLLFYSVGIGQISSEVPQNLSASRPQDRQFILSSKKLLLSDSGFYLCARGQQYGHTFGSGTRLTVV.

The chain uses TRBV5-1 and TRBJ2-3, with TRBD2 matching 16 bases. CDR3 length: 19 residues. The germline gives CDR1 SGHRS, CDR2 YFSETQ. V lost 6 bases to trimming and J lost 1 base; unmatched junction nucleotides: 11. This CDR3 is CASTKGLAGGIGGTDTQYF. Written as DNA, the CDR3 is TGCGCCAGCACCAAGGGACTAGCGGGAGGGATCGGGGGCACAGATACGCAGTATTTT. The full variable domain, completed using reference TRBV5-1 and TRBJ2-3, is KAGVTQTPRYLIKTRGQQVTLSCSPISGHRSVSWYQQTPGQGLQFLFEYFSETQRNKGNFPGRFSGRQFSNSRSEMNVSTLELGDSALYLCASTKGLAGGIGGTDTQYFGPGTRLTVL.

The chain recombines TRBV2 with TRBJ2-7; D may be TRBD2 (6 bases). V lost 1 base and J lost 6, with 16 bases in between. Germline V gives CDR1 SNHLY, CDR2 FYNNEI. CDR3 length equals 15 residues. CDR3 amino acids: CASSEGFTGVGEQYF. CDR3 in DNA: TGTGCCAGCAGTGAAGGTTTTACGGGAGTTGGCGAGCAGTACTTC.

The J gene is TRBJ2-7, the V gene TRBV7-2; 7 bases align to TRBD2. Per germline, CDR1 SGHTA and CDR2 FQGNSA. The CDR3 is 15 residues long. V trimming: 5 bases; J trimming: 0 bases; junction bases outside the gene matches: 7. The CDR3 loop reads CASSAGLGISYEQYF. The CDR3 DNA reads as TGTGCCAGCAGCGCTGGACTAGGGATCTCCTACGAGCAGTACTTC.

The genes are TRBV2 and TRBJ1-6, with 9 bases aligning to TRBD1. CDR3 size: 14 residues. Trimming cost V 6 bases and J 6 bases; bases outside gene matches: 3. CDR1 is SNHLY, CDR2 FYNNEI, per germline. CDR3 bases: TGTGCCAGCAGGGAGACAGGGGGTAATTCACCCCTCCACTTT. Translation gives CASRETGGNSPLHF.